This T cell receptor (beta chain) was retrieved from a study of blood T cell repertoires in COVID-19. Study in general: In each case, the material was cDNA or gDNA derived from T cells, B-cell-depleted T cells, or PBMCs.

As handled by the study authors: Estimation of nucleated cell counts was performed using reference gene primer amplification. Data came from immunoSEQ multiplex PCR; TCRdb stores just in-frame clones and leaves some out. The DNA gave D and trimming, while V, J and clone size come from that table. This sample carries 200,000 to 300,000 clones, approximately 85% of them seen once, and the ten largest clones take around 0.7%. The germline V and J ends were trimmed by 6 bases and 0 bases, with 15 bases remaining between them. This CDR3 has 17 residues. Germline lookup yields CDR1 MNHEY and CDR2 SMNVEV (reference sequence).

The rearrangement links TRBV27 to TRBJ1-6, with a tentative D call TRBD1 (6 bases). The origin of this receptor is a human donor in a cohort sampled during active COVID-19. Material for sequencing was peripheral blood. The CDR3 loop reads CASSDTDSLSYNSPLHF. The CDR3 DNA reads as TGTGCCAGCAGCGATACGGACAGCCTCTCCTATAATTCACCCCTCCACTTT.